A single TCR beta chain is shown here with its context. The data originate from a study of OX40 agonist ivuxolimab in advanced cancers. Trimming cost V 5 bases and J 5 bases, with 21 bases left between them. This CDR3 is 17 amino acids long. Germline CDR1 and CDR2: SEHNR and FQNEAQ (reference sequence). Data came from immunoSEQ multiplex PCR; TCRdb stores just in-frame clones and leaves some out. The sample records over 65,000 clones, over 80% being singletons. V usage is TRBV7-9 and J usage is TRBJ2-2; tentative D call: TRBD2 (6 bases). The source of this sequence is an adult with an advanced solid tumor such as melanoma, head and neck, liver or kidney cancer. This specimen was CD4+ or CD8+ T cells sorted from blood, taken in a trial of the OX40 agonist ivuxolimab. The CDR3 bases are TGTGCCAGCAGCCACCCCAGCCGGGACTCCTCAACCGGGGAGCTGTTTTTT. Translating gives CASSHPSRDSSTGELFF.